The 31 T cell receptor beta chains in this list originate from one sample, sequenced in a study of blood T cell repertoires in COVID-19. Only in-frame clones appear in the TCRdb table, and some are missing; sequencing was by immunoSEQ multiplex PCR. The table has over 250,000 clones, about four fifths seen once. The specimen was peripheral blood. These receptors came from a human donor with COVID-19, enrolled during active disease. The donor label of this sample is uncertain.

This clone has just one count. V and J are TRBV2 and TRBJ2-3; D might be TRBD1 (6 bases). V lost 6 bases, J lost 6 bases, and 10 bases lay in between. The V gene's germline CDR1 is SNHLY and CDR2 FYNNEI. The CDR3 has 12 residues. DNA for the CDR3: TGTGCCAGCAGGTCCCAGGGGGATACGCAGTATTTT. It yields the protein CASRSQGDTQYF.

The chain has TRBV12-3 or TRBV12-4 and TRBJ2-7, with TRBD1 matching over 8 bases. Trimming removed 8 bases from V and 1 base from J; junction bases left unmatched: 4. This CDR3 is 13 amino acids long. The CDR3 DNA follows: TGTGCCAGCTGCCGGGACAGGTCCTACGAGCAGTACTTC. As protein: CASCRDRSYEQYF.

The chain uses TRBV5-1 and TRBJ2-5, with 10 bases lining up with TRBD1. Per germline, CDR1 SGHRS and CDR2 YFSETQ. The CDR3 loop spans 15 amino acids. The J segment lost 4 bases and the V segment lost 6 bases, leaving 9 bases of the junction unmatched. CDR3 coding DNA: TGCGCCAGCACCCCCGGGACAGGGGCCGGAGAGACCCAGTACTTC. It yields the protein CASTPGTGAGETQYF.

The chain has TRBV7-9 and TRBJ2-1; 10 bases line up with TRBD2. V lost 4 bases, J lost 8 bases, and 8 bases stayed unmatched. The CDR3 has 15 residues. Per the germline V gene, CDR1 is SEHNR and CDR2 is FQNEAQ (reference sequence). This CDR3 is CASSSSGRALDEQFF. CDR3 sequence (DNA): TGTGCCAGCAGCTCCAGCGGGAGGGCCCTCGATGAGCAGTTCTTC.

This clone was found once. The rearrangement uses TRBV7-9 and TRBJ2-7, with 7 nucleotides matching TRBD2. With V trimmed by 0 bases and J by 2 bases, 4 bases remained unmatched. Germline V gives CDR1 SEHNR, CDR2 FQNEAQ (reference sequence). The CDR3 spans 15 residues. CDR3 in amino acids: CASSLASGAPYEQYF. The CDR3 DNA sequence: TGTGCCAGCAGCTTAGCGAGCGGGGCTCCCTACGAGCAGTACTTC. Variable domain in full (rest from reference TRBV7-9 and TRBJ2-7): DTGVSQNPRHKITKRGQNVTFRCDPISEHNRLYWYRQTLGQGPEFLTYFQNEAQLEKSRLLSDRFSAERPKGSFSTLEIQRTEQGDSAMYLCASSLASGAPYEQYFGPGTRLTVT.

The CDR3 nucleotides are TGTGCCAGCTCACCACTAGGGAGCTCTGGGGCCAACGTCCTGACTTTC. Translating gives CASSPLGSSGANVLTF. The chain joins TRBV18 to TRBJ2-6, with a tentative D call TRBD2 (5 bases). This CDR3 is 16 amino acids long. Trimming shortened V by 1 base and J by 0 bases, and 7 bases separated the two germline ends. The germline gives CDR1 KGHSH, CDR2 LQKENI.

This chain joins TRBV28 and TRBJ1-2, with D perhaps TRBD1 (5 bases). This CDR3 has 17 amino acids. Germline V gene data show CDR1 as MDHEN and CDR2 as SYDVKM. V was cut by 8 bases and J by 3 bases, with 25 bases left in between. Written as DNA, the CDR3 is TGTGCCAGCGCGATAGTGGGTATCTCAGGGCCCCACTATGGCTACACCTTC. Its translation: CASAIVGISGPHYGYTF.

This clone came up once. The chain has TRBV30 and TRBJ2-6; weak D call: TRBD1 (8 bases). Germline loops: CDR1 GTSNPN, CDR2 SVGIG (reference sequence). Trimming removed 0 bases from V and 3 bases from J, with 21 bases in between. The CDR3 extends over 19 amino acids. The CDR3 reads CAWSVQRTGRVYGANVLTF. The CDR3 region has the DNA TGTGCCTGGAGTGTACAAAGGACAGGGAGGGTTTATGGGGCCAACGTCCTGACTTTC.

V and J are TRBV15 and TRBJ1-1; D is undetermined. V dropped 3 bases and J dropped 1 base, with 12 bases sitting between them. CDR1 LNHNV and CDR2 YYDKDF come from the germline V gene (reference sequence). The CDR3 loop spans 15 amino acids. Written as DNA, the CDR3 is TGTGCCACCAGCAGCCGAGCGGGCCCGAACACTGAAGCTTTCTTT. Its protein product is CATSSRAGPNTEAFF.

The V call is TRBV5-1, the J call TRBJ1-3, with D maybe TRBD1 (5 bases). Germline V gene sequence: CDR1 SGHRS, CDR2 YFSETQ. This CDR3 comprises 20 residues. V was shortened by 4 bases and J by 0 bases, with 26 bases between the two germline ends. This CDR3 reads CASSRGVQASQPFSGNTIYF. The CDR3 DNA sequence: TGCGCCAGCAGCCGGGGGGTGCAGGCAAGTCAACCGTTCTCTGGAAACACCATATATTTT.

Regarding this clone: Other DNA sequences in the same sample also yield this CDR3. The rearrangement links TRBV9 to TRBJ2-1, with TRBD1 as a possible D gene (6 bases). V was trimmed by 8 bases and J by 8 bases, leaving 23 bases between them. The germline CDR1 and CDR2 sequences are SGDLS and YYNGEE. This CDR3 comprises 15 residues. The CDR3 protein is CASSSQGLTLDEQFF. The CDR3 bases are TGTGCCAGTAGTTCTCAGGGGCTAACACTCGATGAGCAGTTCTTC. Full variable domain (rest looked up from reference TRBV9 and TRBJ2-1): DSGVTQTPKHLITATGQRVTLRCSPRSGDLSVYWYQQSLDQGLQFLIQYYNGEERAKGNILERFSAQQFPDLHSELNLSSLELGDSALYFCASSSQGLTLDEQFFGPGTRLTVL.

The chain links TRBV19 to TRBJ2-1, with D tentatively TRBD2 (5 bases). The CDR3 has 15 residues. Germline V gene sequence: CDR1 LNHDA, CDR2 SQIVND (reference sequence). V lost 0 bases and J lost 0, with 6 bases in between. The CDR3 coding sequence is TGTGCCAGTAGTATAGAACTAGTCTCCTACAATGAGCAGTTCTTC. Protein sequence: CASSIELVSYNEQFF.

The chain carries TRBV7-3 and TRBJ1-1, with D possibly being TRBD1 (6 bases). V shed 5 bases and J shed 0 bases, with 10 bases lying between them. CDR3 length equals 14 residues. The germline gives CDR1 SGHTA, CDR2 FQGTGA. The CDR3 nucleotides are TGTGCCAGCAGCAGCGACAGGATGAACACTGAAGCTTTCTTT. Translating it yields CASSSDRMNTEAFF.

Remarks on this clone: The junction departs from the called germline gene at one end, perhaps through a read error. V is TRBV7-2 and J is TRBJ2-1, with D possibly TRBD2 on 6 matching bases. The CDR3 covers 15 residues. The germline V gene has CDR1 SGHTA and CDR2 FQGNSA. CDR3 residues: CASSLATTSYNEQFF. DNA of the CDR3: TGTGCCAGCAGCCTAGCGACTACCTCCTACAATGAGCAGTTCTTC. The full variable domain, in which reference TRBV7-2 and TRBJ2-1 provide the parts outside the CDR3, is GAGVSQSPSNKVTEKGKDVELRCDPISGHTALYWYRQSLGQGLEFLIYFQGNSAPDKSGLPSDRFSAERTGGSVSTLTIQRTQQEDSAVYLCASSLATTSYNEQFFGPGTRLTVL.

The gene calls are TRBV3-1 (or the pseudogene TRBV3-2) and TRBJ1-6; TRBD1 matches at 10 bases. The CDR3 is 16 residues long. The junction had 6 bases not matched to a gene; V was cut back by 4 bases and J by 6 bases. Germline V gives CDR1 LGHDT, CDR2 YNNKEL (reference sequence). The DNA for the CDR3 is TGTGCCAGCAGCCCTCCCGGACAGGGGGGTAATTCACCCCTCCACTTT. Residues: CASSPPGQGGNSPLHF.

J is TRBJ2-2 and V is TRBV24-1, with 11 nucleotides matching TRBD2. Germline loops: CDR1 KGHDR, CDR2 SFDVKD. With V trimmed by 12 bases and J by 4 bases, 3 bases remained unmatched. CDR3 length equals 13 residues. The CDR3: CAAGLAGTGELFF. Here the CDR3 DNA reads TGTGCCGCCGGACTAGCGGGCACCGGGGAGCTGTTTTTT.

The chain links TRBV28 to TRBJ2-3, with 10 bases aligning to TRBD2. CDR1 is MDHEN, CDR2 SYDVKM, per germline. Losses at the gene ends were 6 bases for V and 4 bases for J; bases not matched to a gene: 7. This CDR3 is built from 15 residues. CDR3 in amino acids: CASRFSGGRPDTQYF. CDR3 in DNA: TGTGCCAGCAGATTTAGCGGGGGGCGACCAGATACGCAGTATTTT.

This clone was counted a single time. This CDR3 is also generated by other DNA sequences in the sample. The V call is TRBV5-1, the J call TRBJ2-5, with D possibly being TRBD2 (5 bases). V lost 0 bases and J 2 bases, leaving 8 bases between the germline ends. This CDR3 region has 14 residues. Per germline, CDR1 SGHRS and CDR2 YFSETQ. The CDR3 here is CASSLAGNQETQYF. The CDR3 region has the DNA TGCGCCAGCAGCTTGGCGGGAAATCAAGAGACCCAGTACTTC.

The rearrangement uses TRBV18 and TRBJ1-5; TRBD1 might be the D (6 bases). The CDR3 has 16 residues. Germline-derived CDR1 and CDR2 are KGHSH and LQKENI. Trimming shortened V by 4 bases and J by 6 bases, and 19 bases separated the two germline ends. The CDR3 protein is CASSRGVQGSGQPQHF. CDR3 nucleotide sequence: TGTGCCAGCTCACGTGGGGTCCAGGGGTCCGGTCAGCCCCAGCATTTT.

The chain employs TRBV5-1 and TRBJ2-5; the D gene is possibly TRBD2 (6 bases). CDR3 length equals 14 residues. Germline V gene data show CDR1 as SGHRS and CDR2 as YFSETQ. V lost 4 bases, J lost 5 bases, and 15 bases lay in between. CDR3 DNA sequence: TGCGCCAGCAGCCCTACCGACAGCGGGGAGACCCAGTACTTC. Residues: CASSPTDSGETQYF.

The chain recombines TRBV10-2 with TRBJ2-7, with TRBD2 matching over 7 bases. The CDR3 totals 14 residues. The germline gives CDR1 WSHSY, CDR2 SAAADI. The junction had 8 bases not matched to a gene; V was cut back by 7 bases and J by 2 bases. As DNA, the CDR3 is TGCGCCAGCACCCTGGCTAGCGGAGCCTACGAGCAGTACTTC. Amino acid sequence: CASTLASGAYEQYF.

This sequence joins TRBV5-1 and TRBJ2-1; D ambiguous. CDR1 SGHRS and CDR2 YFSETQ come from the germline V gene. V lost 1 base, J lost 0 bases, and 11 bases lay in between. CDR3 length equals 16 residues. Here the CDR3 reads CASSLSQASSYNEQFF. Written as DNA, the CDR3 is TGCGCCAGCAGCTTGTCTCAGGCAAGCTCCTACAATGAGCAGTTCTTC.

The CDR3 spells CASSEVGGATYEQYF. DNA for the CDR3: TGTGCCAGCAGCGAAGTAGGGGGCGCGACCTACGAGCAGTACTTC. The chain combines TRBV5-5 with TRBJ2-7; 7 bases match TRBD1. From germline, CDR1 is SGHKS and CDR2 YYEKEE (reference sequence). With 4 bases clipped from V and 2 bases from J, the junction kept 9 bases outside the gene matches. The CDR3 extends over 15 amino acids.

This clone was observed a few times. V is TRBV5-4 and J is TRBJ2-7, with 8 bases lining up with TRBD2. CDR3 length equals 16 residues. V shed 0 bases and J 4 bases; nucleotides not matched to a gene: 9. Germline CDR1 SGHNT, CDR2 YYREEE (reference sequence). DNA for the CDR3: TGTGCCAGCAGCTTGGCAACCGGGACTAGTTTATACGAGCAGTACTTC. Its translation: CASSLATGTSLYEQYF.

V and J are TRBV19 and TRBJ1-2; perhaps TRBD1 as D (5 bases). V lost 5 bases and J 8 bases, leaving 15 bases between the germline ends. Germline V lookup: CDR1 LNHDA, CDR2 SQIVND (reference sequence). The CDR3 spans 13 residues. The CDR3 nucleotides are TGTGCCAGTAGTCCTCCAACAGGTGAAGGCTACACCTTC. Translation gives CASSPPTGEGYTF. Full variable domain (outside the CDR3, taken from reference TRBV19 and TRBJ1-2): DGGITQSPKYLFRKEGQNVTLSCEQNLNHDAMYWYRQDPGQGLRLIYYSQIVNDFQKGDIAEGYSVSREKKESFPLTVTSAQKNPTAFYLCASSPPTGEGYTFGSGTRLTVV.

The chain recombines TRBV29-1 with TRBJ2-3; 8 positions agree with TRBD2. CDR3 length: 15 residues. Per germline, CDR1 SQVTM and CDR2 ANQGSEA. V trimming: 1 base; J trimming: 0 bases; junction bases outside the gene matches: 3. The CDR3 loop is CSVEGSGKSTDTQYF. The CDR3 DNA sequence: TGCAGCGTTGAAGGTAGCGGGAAGAGCACAGATACGCAGTATTTT.

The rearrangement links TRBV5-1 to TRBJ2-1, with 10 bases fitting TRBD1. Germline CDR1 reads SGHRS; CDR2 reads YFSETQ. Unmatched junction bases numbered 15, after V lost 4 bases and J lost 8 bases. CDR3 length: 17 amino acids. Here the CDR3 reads CASSRAVDRGTGDEQFF. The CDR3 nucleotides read TGCGCCAGCAGCCGAGCCGTGGACAGGGGGACGGGAGATGAGCAGTTCTTC.

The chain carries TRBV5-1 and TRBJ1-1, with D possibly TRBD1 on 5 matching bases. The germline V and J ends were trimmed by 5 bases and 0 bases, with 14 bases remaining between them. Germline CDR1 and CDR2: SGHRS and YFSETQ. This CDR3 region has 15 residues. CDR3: CASRAQGILNTEAFF. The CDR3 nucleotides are TGCGCCAGCAGGGCGCAGGGTATATTGAACACTGAAGCTTTCTTT.

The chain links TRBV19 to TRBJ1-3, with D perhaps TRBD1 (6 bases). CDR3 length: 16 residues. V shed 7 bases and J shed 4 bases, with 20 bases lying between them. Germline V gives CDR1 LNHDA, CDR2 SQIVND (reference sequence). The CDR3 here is CASTPRAGARGNTIYF. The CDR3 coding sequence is TGTGCCAGTACCCCCCGGGCAGGGGCGCGGGGAAACACCATATATTTT.

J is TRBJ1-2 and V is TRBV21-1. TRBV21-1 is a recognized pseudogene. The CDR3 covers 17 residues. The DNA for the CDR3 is TGTGCCAGCAGCAAAGTAAAGTCCAGGCGGGGGAGTTATGGCTACACCTTC. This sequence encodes CASSKVKSRRGSYGYTF.

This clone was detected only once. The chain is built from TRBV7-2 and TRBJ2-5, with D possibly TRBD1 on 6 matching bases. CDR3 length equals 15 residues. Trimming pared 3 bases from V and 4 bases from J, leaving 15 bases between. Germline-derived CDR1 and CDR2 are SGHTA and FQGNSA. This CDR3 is CASSFQQGPGETQYF. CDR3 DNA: TGTGCCAGCAGCTTCCAACAGGGCCCGGGAGAGACCCAGTACTTC. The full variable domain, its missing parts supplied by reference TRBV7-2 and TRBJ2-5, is GAGVSQSPSNKVTEKGKDVELRCDPISGHTALYWYRQSLGQGLEFLIYFQGNSAPDKSGLPSDRFSAERTGGSVSTLTIQRTQQEDSAVYLCASSFQQGPGETQYFGPGTRLLVL.